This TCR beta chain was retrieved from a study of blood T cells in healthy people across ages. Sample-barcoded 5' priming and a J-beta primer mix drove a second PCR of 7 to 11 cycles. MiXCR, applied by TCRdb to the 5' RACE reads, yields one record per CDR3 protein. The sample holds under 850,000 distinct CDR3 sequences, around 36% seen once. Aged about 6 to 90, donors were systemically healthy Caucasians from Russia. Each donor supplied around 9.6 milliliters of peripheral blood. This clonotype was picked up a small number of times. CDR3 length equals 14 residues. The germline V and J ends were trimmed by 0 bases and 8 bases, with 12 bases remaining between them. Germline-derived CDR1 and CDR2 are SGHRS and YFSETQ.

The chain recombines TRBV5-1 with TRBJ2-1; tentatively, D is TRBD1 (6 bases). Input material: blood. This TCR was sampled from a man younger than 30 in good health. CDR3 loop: CASSLATGSDEQFF. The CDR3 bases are TGCGCCAGCAGCTTGGCCACAGGGAGCGATGAGCAGTTCTTC.